The entry that follows covers one T cell receptor (beta chain) sequence. The target antigen is unknown. These data are taken from a study of radiotherapy plus CTLA-4 blockade in lung cancer. The study, taken as a whole, reports: Radiotherapy was combined with ipilimumab, and tumor-derived TCR clones then expanded in blood. According to reports, early shifts in blood T cell clones, alongside interferon-beta, forecast response most accurately.

The table came from immunoSEQ multiplex PCR; TCRdb's copy has only in-frame clones and leaves some out. This sample has roughly 76,000 clones; roughly four fifths occur once, and the top ten carry 9.5% to 10%. The CDR3 is 15 amino acids. V dropped 6 bases and J dropped 2; count of bases not matched to a gene: 10. Per the germline V gene, CDR1 is SGHAT and CDR2 is FQDESV (reference sequence). Sequenced material: peripheral blood, taken from a patient treated with radiotherapy plus ipilimumab. The rearrangement links TRBV11-1 to TRBJ2-7; TRBD1 agrees at 7 bases. This clonotype was sampled from a human donor with non-small cell lung cancer whose response to radiotherapy plus ipilimumab could not be evaluated. In DNA form, the CDR3 reads TGTGCCAGCAGACCCAACGACAGGGACCCCTACGAGCAGTACTTC. The encoded protein is CASRPNDRDPYEQYF.